These T cell receptor beta chains were read from a single sample in a study of cytomegalovirus exposure and HLA in healthy donors. Libraries were prepared by immunoSEQ multiplex PCR; TCRdb keeps only in-frame clonotypes and omits some of them. Here the sample spans 150,000 to 200,000 clones, roughly three quarters being singletons. Sequencing was performed on PBMCs. These receptors were taken from a woman in her 50s in good health and CMV-seronegative. CDR3s include the opening cysteine and the closing phenylalanine or tryptophan. A D gene is named only where the DNA matches it firmly. Clone size is shown for a subset of rows, as once, few, many or a class of expanded clone.

NA,NA,TRBV2,TRBJ1-1,TGTGCCAGCAGTGAAGCCCCTAACTCGGGCACTGAAGCTTTCTTT,CASSEAPNSGTEAFF
TRBD1,NA,TRBV7-9,TRBJ1-5,TGTTCCAGCAGCTCGTCTGAGGGACAGGGGATCTATAGCAATCAGCCCCAGCATTTT,CSSSSSEGQGIYSNQPQHF
NA,NA,TRBV5-4,TRBJ2-2,TGTGCCAGCAGCTTGGACGGGACTCTGAACTCCGGGGAGCTGTTTTTT,CASSLDGTLNSGELFF
NA,NA,TRBV7-2,TRBJ2-1,TGTGCCAGCAGCGCCCGACAGCACAATGAGCAGTTCTTC,CASSARQHNEQFF
NA,NA,TRBV6-1,TRBJ1-3,TGTGCCAGCAGGAAGGAGAACGGAAACACCATATATTTT,CASRKENGNTIYF
NA,once,TRBV4-1,TRBJ2-5,TGCGCCAGCAGCCAAGAGGGGGGGCCCACTAGCGAGACCCAGTACTTC,CASSQEGGPTSETQYF
TRBD1,NA,TRBV7-2,TRBJ2-7,TGTGCCAGCAGGGGGACAGGGAGATACGAGCAGTACTTC,CASRGTGRYEQYF
TRBD1,few,TRBV2,TRBJ1-1,TGTGCCACGCGACAGGGGGTTATGAACACTGAAGCTTTCTTT,CATRQGVMNTEAFF
NA,NA,TRBV7-2,TRBJ2-3,TGTGCCAGCAGCCTGACTAGTGTTGGCACAGATACGCAGTATTTT,CASSLTSVGTDTQYF
TRBD2,NA,TRBV29-1,TRBJ2-5,TGCAGCGTACAAACTCCCTTAGGCGGGAGGGCCCGTTTGAAGACCCAGTACTTC,CSVQTPLGGRARLKTQYF
NA,many,TRBV7-2,TRBJ2-1,TGTGCCAGCAGCTTTTTTAGTTACAATGAGCAGTTCTTC,CASSFFSYNEQFF
NA,NA,TRBV14,TRBJ2-7,TGTGCCAGCAGCCTCCGGGGAGGGGGACCGGGCGAGCAGTACTTC,CASSLRGGGPGEQYF
NA,NA,TRBV27,TRBJ1-4,TGTGCCAGCAGTCCACGGCAGGCAACTAATGAAAAACTGTTTTTT,CASSPRQATNEKLFF
NA,NA,TRBV5-1,TRBJ2-7,TGCGCCAGCAGCTTGGAGGGGCGCTACGAGCAGTACTTC,CASSLEGRYEQYF
TRBD2,NA,TRBV7-2,TRBJ2-7,TGTGCCAGCAGCGCGACTGGACTAGCGGGGGCCTACGAGCAGTACTTC,CASSATGLAGAYEQYF
TRBD1,NA,TRBV18,TRBJ2-7,TGTGCCAGCTCACCCTCCACCGGGACAGGGGGCATCGAGCAGTACTTC,CASSPSTGTGGIEQYF
NA,NA,TRBV7-9,TRBJ1-2,TGTTCCAGCAGCTTAAGTGGGGCAGGGTGGGATGGCTACACCTTC,CSSSLSGAGWDGYTF
TRBD1,NA,TRBV9,TRBJ2-7,TGTGCCAGCAGCGTAGAGGACAGGCCATATTCTTCCTACGAGCAGTACTTC,CASSVEDRPYSSYEQYF
TRBD1,NA,TRBV5-1,TRBJ1-5,TGCGCCAGCAGCCTAGGGACAGTTGATCAGCCCCAGCATTTT,CASSLGTVDQPQHF
TRBD2,NA,TRBV4-1,TRBJ2-7,TGCGCCAGCAGCCAAGATAGCGGGAGGGCCTCCTACGAGCAGTACTTC,CASSQDSGRASYEQYF
NA,few,TRBV9,TRBJ1-4,TGTGCCAGCAGCGTAGCTGGTCGGTTGGCTAATGAAAAACTGTTTTTT,CASSVAGRLANEKLFF
NA,NA,TRBV19,TRBJ1-1,TGTGCCAGTAGTATAAAAAACCACATGAACACTGAAGCTTTCTTT,CASSIKNHMNTEAFF
NA,NA,TRBV28,TRBJ2-7,TGTGCCAGCAGTTTTCCTTCGAACGGAGTTTACGAGCAGTACTTC,CASSFPSNGVYEQYF
TRBD1,NA,TRBV7-9,TRBJ1-4,TGTGCCAGCAGCTTCAGACAGGGAAATGAAAAACTGTTTTTT,CASSFRQGNEKLFF
NA,NA,TRBV14,TRBJ1-2,TGTGCCAGCAGCCACGGGCGGGTTGCTAACTATGGCTACACCTTC,CASSHGRVANYGYTF
NA,NA,TRBV6-5,TRBJ2-2,TGTGCCAGCAGTTACAGAGGGTTGGGCACCGGGGAGCTGTTTTTT,CASSYRGLGTGELFF
TRBD2,NA,TRBV27,TRBJ2-5,TGTGCCAGCAGTTTTCTAGCGGGAGGAAAAGAGACCCAGTACTTC,CASSFLAGGKETQYF
TRBD2,NA,TRBV2,TRBJ2-1,TGTGCCAGTCGTAGCGGGGGGGACTACAATGAGCAGTTCTTC,CASRSGGDYNEQFF
NA,once,TRBV7-6,TRBJ1-6,TGTGCCAGCAGCTTAGCGCCCGGAGGTGTCTCCTATAATTCACCCCTCCACTTT,CASSLAPGGVSYNSPLHF
NA,few,TRBV6-5,TRBJ1-1,TGTGCCAGCAGTTACTCCATCGGGGACACTGAAGCTTTCTTT,CASSYSIGDTEAFF
NA,NA,TRBV5-1,TRBJ2-7,TGCGCCAGCAGCTTAGAGGTGGCAGGGCTGGACGAGCAGTACTTC,CASSLEVAGLDEQYF
TRBD1,NA,TRBV7-9,TRBJ1-1,TGTGCCAGCAGCTCCCCCGACAAGGGGGCTACTGAAGCTTTCTTT,CASSSPDKGATEAFF
NA,NA,TRBV27,TRBJ1-4,TGTGCCAGCAGTTTACACCGGGGGGGCTCGACTAATGAAAAACTGTTTTTT,CASSLHRGGSTNEKLFF
TRBD1,NA,TRBV18,TRBJ1-4,TGTGCCAGCTCACCTCGAGTAGGGACAGGGAGAGATGAAAAACTGTTTTTT,CASSPRVGTGRDEKLFF
NA,NA,TRBV25-1,TRBJ2-1,TGTGCCAGCCGACCGGGAGGGGGCAGGTCCTACAATGAGCAGTTCTTC,CASRPGGGRSYNEQFF
NA,NA,TRBV5-1,TRBJ2-7,TGCGCCAGCAGCTCTGACTGGCTTTCCTACGAGCAGTACTTC,CASSSDWLSYEQYF
NA,NA,TRBV30,TRBJ2-5,TGTGCCTGGAGCGCTACAGTTCCCGGGGCCCAGTACTTC,CAWSATVPGAQYF
NA,once,TRBV7-2,TRBJ1-2,TGTGCCAGCAGCTTAGCCGGTAATAATGGCTACACCTTC,CASSLAGNNGYTF
TRBD2,NA,TRBV13,TRBJ2-1,TGTGCCAGCAGCTTAGTAGGGACTAGCGGGGGCCTCTACAATGAGCAGTTCTTC,CASSLVGTSGGLYNEQFF
NA,NA,TRBV19,TRBJ2-7,TGTGCCAGTAGTTCCTTAAGTCAGGCAAACTACGAGCAGTACTTC,CASSSLSQANYEQYF
TRBD1,NA,TRBV11-2,TRBJ1-2,TGTGCCAGCAGCTTAGTGTCATCTTCAGGGGGTGGCTACACCTTC,CASSLVSSSGGGYTF
NA,NA,TRBV15,TRBJ2-7,TGTGCCACCAGCAGAGGAAGTGGAGGGCAGAGGGGGCAGTACTTC,CATSRGSGGQRGQYF
TRBD2,NA,TRBV2,TRBJ2-3,TGTGCCAGCAGTTCCCTAGCGGGCCAAGGCACAGATACGCAGTATTTT,CASSSLAGQGTDTQYF
NA,few,TRBV7-2,TRBJ2-1,TGTGCCAGCAGCTCCTTCCAAGGGGGCAATGAGCAGTTCTTC,CASSSFQGGNEQFF
TRBD2,few,TRBV7-2,TRBJ2-2,TGTGCCAGCAGCTTTAGGGGACTAGCGGGCACCGGGGAGCTGTTTTTT,CASSFRGLAGTGELFF
NA,NA,TRBV4-3,TRBJ2-7,TGCGCCAGCAGCCAAGGGAGTGCCTACGAGCAGTACTTC,CASSQGSAYEQYF
TRBD1,NA,TRBV4-1,TRBJ1-4,TGCGCCAGCAGCCTAGAGACAGGGGATGAAAAACTGTTTTTT,CASSLETGDEKLFF
NA,NA,TRBV29-1,TRBJ1-1,TGCAGCGTTGAAAGGGGTGAAGCTTTCTTT,CSVERGEAFF